This T cell receptor (beta chain) was retrieved from a study of T cells expressing NK-cell markers. About the research overall: Sorted CD3+CD56+NKG2C+, CD3+CD56+NKG2C- and CD3+CD56-NKG2C+ T-cell subsets were beta-chain profiled.

There are 18 residues in the CDR3. Germline V gene sequence: CDR1 DFQATT, CDR2 SNEGSKA (reference sequence). Making the TCR beta cDNA relied on 5'RACE template switching with UMIs. For each CDR3 protein, TCRdb gives one entry from its re-call of the 5' RACE reads, without DNA. The sample includes 200,000 to 300,000 distinct CDR3 sequences. The receptor comes from a woman aged 18-70 years in good health. Sequenced sample: blood T cells: a sorted CD56 or NKG2C T cell subset, CD4+ or CD8+ T cells, or bulk PBMC T cells (not recorded which). The chain has TRBV20-1 and TRBJ2-3; with no DNA, the TCRdb D assignment of TRBD2 cannot be verified. CDR3 loop: CSARAGYTSARAGDTQYF.